One and the same sample provided the 14 T cell receptor beta chains below, sequenced in a study of blood T cell repertoires in COVID-19. Sequencing was performed with immunoSEQ multiplex PCR; in TCRdb, only in-frame clones are kept and a portion is missing. The sample holds roughly 180,000 clones, around four fifths seen once. Sequencing was done on a sample of PBMCs or T cells enriched from blood (not recorded which). These receptor sequences come from a man between 40 and 49 years old who had recovered from COVID-19.

This chain joins TRBV5-1 and TRBJ1-2, with 7 bases that match TRBD1. V trimming: 0 bases; J trimming: 5 bases; junction bases outside the gene matches: 10. The CDR3 runs 16 residues. Germline values: CDR1 SGHRS, CDR2 YFSETQ. The CDR3: CASSLAGTALGYGYTF. The CDR3 region has the DNA TGCGCCAGCAGCTTGGCCGGGACAGCCTTGGGGTATGGCTACACCTTC.

The gene calls are TRBV5-1 and TRBJ1-5, with D possibly matching TRBD1 (6 bases). Germline lookup yields CDR1 SGHRS and CDR2 YFSETQ. The CDR3 is 14 residues long. V was pared by 4 bases and J by 2 bases, with 10 bases between. CDR3 nucleotide sequence: TGCGCCAGCAGCACCGAGGGGGGCAATCAGCCCCAGCATTTT. This gives the protein CASSTEGGNQPQHF.

J is TRBJ2-1 and V is TRBV7-2; D not resolved. The V end was cut by 5 bases, the J end by 4 bases, with 9 bases between. The CDR3 extends over 13 amino acids. Looked up from germline, CDR1 is SGHTA and CDR2 is FQGNSA. The CDR3 nucleotides read TGTGCCAGCAGCCTGGAGCGTTACAATGAGCAGTTCTTC. This encodes CASSLERYNEQFF.

V is TRBV5-4 and J is TRBJ2-1, with a weak D call TRBD2 (5 bases). The V end lost 0 bases, the J end lost 8 bases, and 6 bases lay between the germline ends. Germline CDR1 is SGHNT and CDR2 is YYREEE (reference sequence). The CDR3 is made up of 12 amino acids. The CDR3 DNA is TGTGCCAGCAGCTTGGTGAGGGATGAGCAGTTCTTC. Translating it yields CASSLVRDEQFF.

This chain joins TRBV29-1 and TRBJ1-5; possible D gene TRBD1, 6 bases. V was trimmed by 7 bases and J by 7 bases, leaving 17 bases between them. Germline values: CDR1 SQVTM, CDR2 ANQGSEA. The CDR3 is 13 amino acids. CDR3 sequence: CSATQGSSQPQHF. The CDR3 nucleotides read TGCAGCGCCACCCAGGGGTCGAGCCAGCCCCAGCATTTT.

The chain has TRBV3-1 (or the pseudogene TRBV3-2) and TRBJ2-7; tentatively, D is TRBD2 (5 bases). Germline CDR1 is LGHDT and CDR2 is YNNKEL (reference sequence). Trimming removed 0 bases at V and 3 bases at J, with 9 bases between. The CDR3 sequence is 14 residues long. The CDR3 here is CASSQEAVLYEQYF. In DNA, the CDR3 is TGTGCCAGCAGCCAAGAAGCGGTACTCTACGAGCAGTACTTC.

The chain recombines TRBV9 with TRBJ2-3; 7 nucleotides line up with TRBD2. With V trimmed by 3 bases and J by 4 bases, 5 bases remained unmatched. CDR3 size: 14 residues. The germline V gene encodes CDR1 SGDLS and CDR2 YYNGEE. In DNA form, the CDR3 reads TGTGCCAGCAGCGAAGGCGGGGGAGCAGATACGCAGTATTTT. Its translation is CASSEGGGADTQYF.

The chain employs TRBV1 and TRBJ2-7; TRBD1, as called in the table, went unchecked against the DNA. TRBV1 is tagged as a pseudogene. This CDR3 is 15 amino acids long. CDR3 loop: CTSSHPPGQDYEQYV. The CDR3 DNA is TGCACCAGCAGCCATCCCCCGGGACAAGACTACGAGCAGTACGTC.

The chain is built from TRBV14 and TRBJ1-1, with D maybe TRBD1 (5 bases). The germline V gene has CDR1 SGHDN and CDR2 FVKESK. This CDR3 spans 13 amino acids. V shed 4 bases and J shed 7 bases, with 13 bases lying between them. DNA for the CDR3: TGTGCCAGCAGCCCCTTCAGGGAGGTTGAAGCTTTCTTT. It codes for CASSPFREVEAFF.

This chain joins TRBV5-4 and TRBJ2-3; D may be TRBD2 (5 bases). CDR1 SGHNT and CDR2 YYREEE come from the germline V gene (reference sequence). Trimming stripped 4 bases from V and 3 bases from J, with 18 bases between. The CDR3 totals 16 residues. The CDR3 spells CASSQEARSGTDTQYF. The DNA of the CDR3 is TGTGCCAGCAGCCAAGAGGCCCGATCGGGGACAGATACGCAGTATTTT.

This chain links TRBV11-2 with TRBJ1-5, with TRBD1 as a possible D gene (5 bases). Germline loops: CDR1 SGHAT, CDR2 FQNNGV. The CDR3 runs 16 residues. Trimming pared 4 bases from V and 6 bases from J, leaving 19 bases between. CDR3 bases: TGTGCCAGCAGCTCAATCGCGGGGGGACTAGGTCAGCCCCAGCATTTT. Translating it yields CASSSIAGGLGQPQHF.

J is TRBJ1-6 and V is TRBV2; 10 bases match TRBD1. The CDR3 has 17 residues. Germline V CDR1 and CDR2: SNHLY, FYNNEI. The V and J ends lost 8 bases and 0 bases, in that order; junction bases with no gene match: 7. The CDR3 sequence: CASATGGQSSYNSPLHF. The CDR3 DNA follows: TGTGCCAGCGCGACAGGGGGCCAGAGCTCCTATAATTCACCCCTCCACTTT.

V and J are TRBV9 and TRBJ2-7; 7 bases are a match to TRBD2. Per germline, CDR1 SGDLS and CDR2 YYNGEE. Trimming removed 4 bases from V and 5 bases from J; junction bases left unmatched: 9. The CDR3 sequence is 14 residues long. Written as DNA, the CDR3 is TGTGCCAGCAGCCCTACAGCGGGATCGCACGAGCAGTACTTC. As protein: CASSPTAGSHEQYF.

Only one count was recorded for this clone. The chain joins TRBV18 to TRBJ1-5; 12 nucleotides match TRBD1. V was pared by 5 bases and J by 7 bases, with 9 bases of the junction left unmatched. Germline loops: CDR1 KGHSH, CDR2 LQKENI. The CDR3 is 16 amino acids. CDR3 DNA: TGTGCCAGCTCAAAGGGGACAGGGGGCAACGGACAGCCCCAGCATTTT. Its translation is CASSKGTGGNGQPQHF.